This T cell receptor beta chain came from a study of CD8 T cells in ankylosing spondylitis. Remarks on this clonotype: What it recognizes is unknown.

V lost 4 bases and J lost 4, with 16 bases in between. Germline V gives CDR1 SGHAT, CDR2 FQDESV (reference sequence). The CDR3 loop spans 15 amino acids. One entry per CDR3 protein, called by TCRdb with MiXCR from the 5' RACE reads. The sample lists roughly 180,000 distinct CDR3 sequences; approximately 9% were seen once. Study-level findings and limits: Past research had described some motif variants in reactive arthritis synovial fluid and blood. Researchers reportedly found disease-linked clones significantly enriched in matched ankylosing spondylitis synovial fluid. Disease-linked clones bore a CD8+ phenotype and were relatively rare in peripheral blood.

The sequenced sample consisted of blood, either unsorted or a sorted T cell fraction (not recorded which). The chain uses TRBV11-1 and TRBJ2-5, with D perhaps TRBD1 (6 bases). This receptor was obtained from a female donor with ankylosing spondylitis or in good health (not recorded which). The CDR3 DNA follows: TGTGCCAGCAGCTCAATCCGGACAGCTAGAGAGACCCAGTACTTC. Its translation: CASSSIRTARETQYF.